This T cell receptor (beta chain) was captured in a study of cytomegalovirus exposure and HLA in healthy donors. Study conclusions and caveats: In a later analysis, donors in an Asian-associated ancestry cluster reportedly had fewer N-insertions in productive TCRs than the cohort mean. The study labeled 180 or so TCR beta chains cytomegalovirus-associated. Common viral pathogens (according to a later analysis) appeared linked to several of the most significant clusters. Association of a missense DCLRE1C variant with TCR beta V- and J-gene trimming was reported in a later analysis.

A remark on this clone: Its target is not known.

Researchers ran the PCR with 60 Vbeta and 13 Jbeta primers. TCRdb keeps only in-frame clones here, not all; method: immunoSEQ multiplex PCR. The sample consists of 65,000 to 90,000 clones, about nine tenths of them appearing once. Sequencing was carried out using PBMCs. The TCR was taken from a woman in her twenties or thirties in good health and CMV-seronegative.

CDR3 DNA: TGCGCCAGCCGAAGATCGGGACAGAACTATGGCTACACCTTC. Translated: CASRRSGQNYGYTF. V is TRBV4-1 and J is TRBJ1-2; 7 bases are a match to TRBD1. CDR3 size: 14 residues. Germline CDR1 MGHRA, CDR2 YSYEKL. V gave up 8 bases and J gave up 2 bases; unmatched junction bases: 8.